A selection of T cell receptor beta chains follows, all from one sample in a study of T-cell memory formation after mild COVID-19. TCRdb independently ran MiXCR on the 5' RACE reads; one entry per CDR3 protein. Of 400,000 to 500,000 distinct CDR3 sequences in the sample, roughly 24% were seen once. The material sequenced was PBMCs or a T cell subset sorted from them (not recorded which). These receptors were collected from an adult woman who had mild COVID-19 (a few samples of this study predate the infection). Cell type and time point are not known. The conserved cysteine and the conserved F or W are not part of the CDR3 here. The order of the fields is J gene, V gene, CDR3 protein.

TRBJ1-1	TRBV6-1	ASSAGTGENTEAF
TRBJ2-5	TRBV29-1	SVVPGGPETQY
TRBJ2-1	TRBV27	ASSFGGDGSYNEQF
TRBJ2-7	TRBV14	ASSPWGLSYEQY
TRBJ2-7	TRBV5-6	ASSLALAGLSSYEQY
TRBJ1-2	TRBV30	AWSGGQGLSGYT
TRBJ2-3	TRBV5-1	ASSLGDRIGDTQY
TRBJ2-7	TRBV30	AWSRGGEQY
TRBJ2-7	TRBV24-1	ATGGRDSKEQY
TRBJ2-7	TRBV20-1	SARAESSYEQY
TRBJ2-1	TRBV9	ASSGRDYNEQF
TRBJ1-5	TRBV6-1	ASRETATSRNQPQH
TRBJ1-5	TRBV19	ASSTSGAVSSHQPQH
TRBJ1-4	TRBV12-3/TRBV12-4	ASSPGREKLF
TRBJ2-5	TRBV7-3	ASSPTIRSETQY
TRBJ2-3	TRBV7-8	ASSLGTQGALGF
TRBJ2-7	TRBV5-1	ASSPRPDSYEQY
TRBJ1-2	TRBV4-3	ASSQESDRNYGYT
TRBJ2-2	TRBV20-1	SARDPQRGTGELF
TRBJ2-3	TRBV15	ATSGRDYGSADTQY
TRBJ1-2	TRBV15	ATSRDRRNGYT
TRBJ2-7	TRBV12-3/TRBV12-4	ASSLVGLGSAQY
TRBJ2-7	TRBV29-1	SVGGGGSYEQY
TRBJ1-2	TRBV9	ASSPSQGGSPYGYT
TRBJ1-1	TRBV28	ASTPLFASSKGGRGEAF
TRBJ1-5	TRBV7-2	ASSPSFGVSGNQPQH
TRBJ2-7	TRBV6-1	ASRSDGAYEQY
TRBJ1-5	TRBV24-1	ATSDSDSSNQPQH
TRBJ2-1	TRBV7-9	ASSLEVVAGPSPGNEQF
TRBJ2-5	TRBV29-1	SVGTGQETQY
TRBJ1-1	TRBV5-1	ASSLGQGGEAF
TRBJ1-5	TRBV10-3	AISESGDNQPQH
TRBJ2-1	TRBV7-9	ASSLVLGWQEQF